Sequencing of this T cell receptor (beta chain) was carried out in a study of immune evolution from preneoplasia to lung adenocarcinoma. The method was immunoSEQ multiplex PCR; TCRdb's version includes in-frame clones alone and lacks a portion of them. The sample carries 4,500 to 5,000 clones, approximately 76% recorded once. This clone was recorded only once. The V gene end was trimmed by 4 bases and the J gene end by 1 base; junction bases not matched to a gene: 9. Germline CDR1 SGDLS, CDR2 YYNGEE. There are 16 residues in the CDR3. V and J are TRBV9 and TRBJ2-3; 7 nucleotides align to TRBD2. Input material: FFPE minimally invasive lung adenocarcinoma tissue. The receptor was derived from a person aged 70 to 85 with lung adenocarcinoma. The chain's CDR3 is CASSPRTSHGTDTQYF. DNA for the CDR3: TGTGCCAGCAGCCCGCGGACTAGTCATGGCACAGATACGCAGTATTTT.